This T cell receptor beta chain originates from a study of OX40 agonist ivuxolimab in advanced cancers. Study-level points and caveats: Among T cells, CD8+ cells averaged more expanded clones than CD4+ cells.

Libraries were prepared by immunoSEQ multiplex PCR; TCRdb keeps only in-frame clonotypes and omits some of them. This sample has tens of thousands of clones, with 70% to 90% found just once. As to this clone: Antigen: not known.

Blood was sampled at baseline, cycle 4 day 1, and cycle 7 day 1. V lost 4 bases and J 1 base, leaving 11 bases between the germline ends. The CDR3 sequence is 14 residues long. Germline CDR1 and CDR2: SGHRS and YFSETQ. The sample was CD4+ or CD8+ T cells sorted from blood, taken in a trial of the OX40 agonist ivuxolimab. This chain uses TRBV5-1 with TRBJ1-1, with D unclear. This TCR derives from an adult with an advanced solid tumor such as melanoma, head and neck, liver or kidney cancer. CDR3 in amino acids: CASSQVSENTEAFF. The CDR3 DNA follows: TGCGCCAGCAGCCAAGTATCGGAGAACACTGAAGCTTTCTTT.